The clone carrying this T cell receptor beta chain was counted ten times or more. This sample is part of a study of T cells after yellow fever vaccination. A single record per CDR3 protein comes from TCRdb applying MiXCR to the 5' RACE reads. The data contain approximately 250,000 distinct CDR3 sequences, about 3.9% of them singletons. This receptor was identified in a man between 18 and 35 years old who received the YFV17D yellow fever vaccine. Material: PBMCs, obtained 15 days after the yellow fever booster vaccination.

The CDR3 nucleotides are TGTGCCAGCAGCCCTCGCAGCGGGAGCTCTGGAAACACCATATATTTT. Its translation is CASSPRSGSSGNTIYF. The V gene is TRBV7-9, the J gene TRBJ1-3; D unresolved. Trimming pared 5 bases from V and 0 bases from J, leaving 14 bases between. The germline V gene has CDR1 SEHNR and CDR2 FQNEAQ (reference sequence). The CDR3 is 16 residues long.